This TCR beta chain was recorded in a study of T cell responses to AZD1222 COVID-19 vaccine (dated by TCRdb to the early 2020s). Some background on the complete study: AZD1222 recipients given second doses at about 4 weeks or at about 12 weeks were pooled, since spike-specific TCR depth and breadth were not found to differ between the two schedules. Trial participants were enrolled into age subgroups of 18-55, 56-69 and 70-plus years, which contained about 150, 27 and 61 TCR-sequenced participants, respectively. TCR sequencing was performed for approximately 240 trial participants, of whom around 210 were given two doses of AZD1222 and approximately 26 were given two doses of MenACWY control vaccine.

Beyond this particular receptor, the publication reports: Because no day 14 peak-response samples were available, repertoires were characterized only after the peak T cell response. Conclusions about previously exposed vaccinees are limited, since just 6 or 7 AZD1222 recipients were seropositive for SARS-CoV-2 at baseline. After two AZD1222 doses, spike-specific TCR breadth and depth were significantly higher than at day 0 and than in MenACWY recipients. CD4 TCRs associated with the vaccine covered the entire spike protein, and the dominant responses were in regions 160-218 and 743-854. Nearly half of unique spike-specific TCRs reportedly recognized epitopes outside regions mutated in the B.1.351 and B.1.1.7 variants. Participants were mostly white British, with more females than males. The authors suggested clonal diversity may have been underestimated. The 56-69-year group was small, and its depth increase did not reach significance, likely because of low power.

This clone was seen a handful of times. No antigen is known for it. It has no much larger one-base neighbor in the sample; base qualities were not kept. The time point label, read with the paper, signifies: baseline before first vaccination. Vaccinee samples came from UK trials COV001 and COV002, including a single-blind randomized controlled phase 2/3 trial of AZD1222 (ChAdOx1 nCoV-19) in healthy adults. Trial participant PBMC samples were collected at day 0 and day 28 after the second dose for TCRbeta chain sequencing. The CDR3 sequence holds 12 residues, the cysteine and phenylalanine included. The sequence is cut down to CDR3 DNA, 36 bases in frame from base 1. The germline V gene yields KGHDR for CDR1 and SFDVKD for CDR2. The junction shows trimming of 3 bases on V and 5 bases on J, plus 4 bases between the germline ends. The CDR3 regions of human TCRbeta chains were analyzed by immunosequencing. The study's own analysis went as follows. TCRs in the repertoires were compared against a reference library of SARS-CoV-2-specific TCRs that had been generated with the MIRA antigen-specificity platform. Breadth was defined as the fraction of unique TCRs that were SARS-CoV-2-associated, and depth was defined as the fraction of total T cells that were SARS-CoV-2-associated. Using the MIRA data, every spike-specific TCR was mapped to the spike region that the TCR reacted to and assigned to either a CD4 or a CD8 class. Log10-transformed breadth and depth values were compared by one-way ANOVA with Sidak's multiple comparisons tests. TCRdb obtained this table from immuneACCESS and retained in-frame rearrangements with V and J assigned. These tables miss some clones; where compared with another copy, unresolved V genes account for less than half of the shortfall, and the remainder is unexplained. For V, J and clone size, that table is used; D and trimming come from the DNA. This sample lists about 100,000 clones; over 80% were detected once. The top ten clonotypes cover more than 8% of the sample.

The sequencing here drew on peripheral blood, taken on day 0 of AZD1222 vaccination. Here the chain combines TRBV24-1 and TRBJ1-5; the D gene remains uncertain. This receptor was taken from an adult in good health. This receptor carries the CDR3 CATSDIDQPQHF. The sequenced DNA: TGTGCCACCAGTGATATCGATCAGCCCCAGCATTTT.